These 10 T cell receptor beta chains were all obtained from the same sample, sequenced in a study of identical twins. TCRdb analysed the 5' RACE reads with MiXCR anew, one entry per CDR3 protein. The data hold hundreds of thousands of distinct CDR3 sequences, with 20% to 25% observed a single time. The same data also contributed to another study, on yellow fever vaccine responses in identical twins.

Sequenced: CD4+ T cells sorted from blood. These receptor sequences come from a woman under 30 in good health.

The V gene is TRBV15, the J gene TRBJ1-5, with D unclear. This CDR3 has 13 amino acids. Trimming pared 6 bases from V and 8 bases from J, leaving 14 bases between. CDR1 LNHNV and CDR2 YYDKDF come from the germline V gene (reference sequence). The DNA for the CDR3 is TGTGCCACCAGTCCCGGGTCTAATGAGCCCCAGCATTTT. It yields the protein CATSPGSNEPQHF.

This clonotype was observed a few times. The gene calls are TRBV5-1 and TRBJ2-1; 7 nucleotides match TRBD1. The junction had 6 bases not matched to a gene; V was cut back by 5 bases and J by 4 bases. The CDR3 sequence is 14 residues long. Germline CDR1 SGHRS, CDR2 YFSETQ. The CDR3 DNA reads TGCGCCAGCAGTTTTAAGGGGGCTTACAATGAGCAGTTCTTC. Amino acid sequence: CASSFKGAYNEQFF. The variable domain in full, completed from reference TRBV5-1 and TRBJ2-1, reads KAGVTQTPRYLIKTRGQQVTLSCSPISGHRSVSWYQQTPGQGLQFLFEYFSETQRNKGNFPGRFSGRQFSNSRSEMNVSTLELGDSALYLCASSFKGAYNEQFFGPGTRLTVL.

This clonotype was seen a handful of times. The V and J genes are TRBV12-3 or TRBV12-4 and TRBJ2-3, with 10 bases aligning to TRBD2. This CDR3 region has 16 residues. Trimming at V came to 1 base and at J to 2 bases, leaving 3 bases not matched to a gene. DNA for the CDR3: TGTGCCAGCAGTTTAGTAGCGGGAGGCACCACAGATACGCAGTATTTT. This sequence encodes CASSLVAGGTTDTQYF.

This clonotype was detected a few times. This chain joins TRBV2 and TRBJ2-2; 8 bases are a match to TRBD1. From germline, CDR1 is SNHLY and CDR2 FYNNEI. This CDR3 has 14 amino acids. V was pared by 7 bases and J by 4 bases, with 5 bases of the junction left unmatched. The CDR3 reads CASTDRGPTGELFF. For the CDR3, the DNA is TGTGCCAGCACCGACAGGGGACCCACCGGGGAGCTGTTTTTT.

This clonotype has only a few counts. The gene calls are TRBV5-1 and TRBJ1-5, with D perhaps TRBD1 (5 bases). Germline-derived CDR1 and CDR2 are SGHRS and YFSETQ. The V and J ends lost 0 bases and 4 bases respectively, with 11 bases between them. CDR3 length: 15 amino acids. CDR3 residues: CASSLEGQPNQPQHF. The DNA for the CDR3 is TGCGCCAGCAGCTTGGAGGGGCAGCCGAATCAGCCCCAGCATTTT. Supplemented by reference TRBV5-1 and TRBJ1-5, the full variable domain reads KAGVTQTPRYLIKTRGQQVTLSCSPISGHRSVSWYQQTPGQGLQFLFEYFSETQRNKGNFPGRFSGRQFSNSRSEMNVSTLELGDSALYLCASSLEGQPNQPQHFGDGTRLSIL.

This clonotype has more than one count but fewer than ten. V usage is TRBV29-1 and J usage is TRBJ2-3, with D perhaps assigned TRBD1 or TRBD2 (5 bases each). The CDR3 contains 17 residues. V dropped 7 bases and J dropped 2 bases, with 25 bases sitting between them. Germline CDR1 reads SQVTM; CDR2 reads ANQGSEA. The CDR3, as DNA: TGCAGCGCCGAGGGCAGGGCACCACAAGACAACACAGATACGCAGTATTTT. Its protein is CSAEGRAPQDNTDTQYF.

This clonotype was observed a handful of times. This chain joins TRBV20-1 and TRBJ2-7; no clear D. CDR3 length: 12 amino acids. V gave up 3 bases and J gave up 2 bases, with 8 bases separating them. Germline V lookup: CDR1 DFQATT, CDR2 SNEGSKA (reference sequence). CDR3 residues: CSASLQTYEQYV. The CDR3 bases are TGCAGTGCTAGTCTCCAAACCTACGAGCAGTACGTC.

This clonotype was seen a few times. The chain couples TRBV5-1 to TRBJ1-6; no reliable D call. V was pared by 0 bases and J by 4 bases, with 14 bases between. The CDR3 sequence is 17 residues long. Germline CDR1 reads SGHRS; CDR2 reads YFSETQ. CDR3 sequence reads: CASSLVGGTYYNSPLHF. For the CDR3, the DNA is TGCGCCAGCAGCTTGGTCGGCGGAACCTATTATAATTCACCCCTCCACTTT.

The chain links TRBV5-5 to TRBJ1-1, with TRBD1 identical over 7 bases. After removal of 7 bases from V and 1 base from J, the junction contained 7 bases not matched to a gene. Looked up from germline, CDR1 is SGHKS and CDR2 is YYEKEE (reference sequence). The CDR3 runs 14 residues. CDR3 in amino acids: CASVVNRGNTEAFF. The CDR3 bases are TGTGCCAGCGTGGTCAACAGGGGGAACACTGAAGCTTTCTTT. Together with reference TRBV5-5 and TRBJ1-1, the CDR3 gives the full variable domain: DAGVTQSPTHLIKTRGQQVTLRCSPISGHKSVSWYQQVLGQGPQFIFQYYEKEERGRGNFPDRFSARQFPNYSSELNVNALLLGDSALYLCASVVNRGNTEAFFGQGTRLTVV.

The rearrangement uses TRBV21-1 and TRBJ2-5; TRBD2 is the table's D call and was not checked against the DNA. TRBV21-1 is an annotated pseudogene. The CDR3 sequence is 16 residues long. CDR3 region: CASSKVRGPTQETQYF. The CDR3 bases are TGTGCCAGCAGCAAAGTTCGGGGCCCTACTCAAGAGACCCAGTACTTC.